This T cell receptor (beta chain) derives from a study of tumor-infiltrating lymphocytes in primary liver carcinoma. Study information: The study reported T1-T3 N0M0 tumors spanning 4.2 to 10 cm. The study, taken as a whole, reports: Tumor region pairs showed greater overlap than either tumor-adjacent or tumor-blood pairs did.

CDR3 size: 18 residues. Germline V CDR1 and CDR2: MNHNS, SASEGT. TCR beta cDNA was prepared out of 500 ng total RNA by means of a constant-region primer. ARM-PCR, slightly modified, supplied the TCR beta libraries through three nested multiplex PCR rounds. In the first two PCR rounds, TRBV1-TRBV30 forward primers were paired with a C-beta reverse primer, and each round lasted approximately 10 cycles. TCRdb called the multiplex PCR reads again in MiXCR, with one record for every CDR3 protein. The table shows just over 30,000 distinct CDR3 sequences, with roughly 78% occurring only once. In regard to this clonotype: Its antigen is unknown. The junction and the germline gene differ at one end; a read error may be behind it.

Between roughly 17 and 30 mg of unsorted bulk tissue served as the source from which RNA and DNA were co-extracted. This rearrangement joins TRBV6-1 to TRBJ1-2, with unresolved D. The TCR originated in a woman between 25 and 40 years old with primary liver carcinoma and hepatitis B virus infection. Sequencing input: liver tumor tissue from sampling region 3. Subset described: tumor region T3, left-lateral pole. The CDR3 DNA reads TGTGCCAACAGTGAACGGTTCCTGGTCCCTAGATCTAACTATGGTTACACCTTC. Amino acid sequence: CANSERFLVPRSNYGYTF.